The 17 T cell receptor beta chains below were found in one sample sequenced in a study of identical twins. Each CDR3 protein gets one entry after TCRdb re-called the 5' RACE reads with MiXCR. The table records about 530,000 distinct CDR3 sequences, 20% to 25% of them present only once. These sequences were also reported in another study, on yellow fever vaccine responses in identical twins.

The sample consisted of CD4+ T cells sorted from blood. These TCRs come from a woman younger than 35 in good health.

The V call is TRBV12-3 or TRBV12-4, the J call TRBJ2-3; the D is unclear. The CDR3 consists of 15 residues. The V end lost 4 bases, the J end lost 2 bases, and 13 bases lay between the germline ends. The chain's CDR3 is CASSSETVTTDTQYF. For the CDR3, the DNA is TGTGCCAGCAGTTCGGAGACTGTCACCACAGATACGCAGTATTTT.

The gene calls are TRBV28 and TRBJ2-4; D perhaps matches TRBD2 (6 bases). V gave up 3 bases and J gave up 0 bases, with 9 bases separating them. This CDR3 comprises 15 residues. Looked up from germline, CDR1 is MDHEN and CDR2 is SYDVKM. CDR3 sequence (DNA): TGTGCCAGCAGTTTGCGGGACTTAGCCAAAAACATTCAGTACTTC. Translation gives CASSLRDLAKNIQYF.

The J gene is TRBJ1-2, the V gene TRBV7-9, with TRBD1 as a possible D gene (6 bases). V was pared by 4 bases and J by 4 bases, with 16 bases between. CDR1 and CDR2 (germline): SEHNR, FQNEAQ (reference sequence). CDR3 length: 15 residues. The CDR3 loop is CASSSQPGVSYGYTF. CDR3 coding DNA: TGTGCCAGCAGCTCGCAACCAGGGGTGAGCTATGGCTACACCTTC.

There are a few counts of this clonotype. The chain has TRBV10-3 and TRBJ1-2; no definite D call. Germline V CDR1 and CDR2: ENHRY, SYGVKD. V was pared by 7 bases and J by 4 bases, with 16 bases between. The CDR3 contains 14 residues. The CDR3 DNA sequence: TGTGCCATCACCGCCCAGGAATCCGTCTATGGCTACACCTTC. Its translation: CAITAQESVYGYTF.

This chain uses TRBV7-9 with TRBJ2-5; D perhaps matches TRBD2 (6 bases). The CDR3 spans 17 residues. Germline CDR1 reads SEHNR; CDR2 reads FQNEAQ (reference sequence). The V gene lost 0 bases and the J gene lost 2 bases, with 16 bases spanning the gap. The CDR3 DNA sequence: TGTGCCAGCAGCTTAGCCCCCCCGGGACTCCTACAAGAGACCCAGTACTTC. Amino acid sequence: CASSLAPPGLLQETQYF. Together with reference TRBV7-9 and TRBJ2-5, the CDR3 gives the full variable domain: DTGVSQNPRHKITKRGQNVTFRCDPISEHNRLYWYRQTLGQGPEFLTYFQNEAQLEKSRLLSDRFSAERPKGSFSTLEIQRTEQGDSAMYLCASSLAPPGLLQETQYFGPGTRLLVL.

The chain couples TRBV5-1 to TRBJ2-2; D uncertain. The length of the CDR3 is 14 residues. V was cut by 2 bases and J by 1 base, with 6 bases left in between. CDR1 is SGHRS, CDR2 YFSETQ, per germline. The CDR3 here is CASSLNMNTGELFF. CDR3 nucleotides: TGCGCCAGCAGCTTAAACATGAACACCGGGGAGCTGTTTTTT.

The rearrangement joins TRBV6-5 to TRBJ2-1; 9 nucleotides match TRBD2. Germline CDR1 is MNHEY and CDR2 is SVGAGI. With 2 bases clipped from V and 8 bases from J, the junction kept 7 bases outside the gene matches. This CDR3 is 15 amino acids long. The CDR3 DNA is TGTGCCAGCAGTTACGTGGCTAGCGGGAAGGATGAGCAGTTCTTC. Its protein product is CASSYVASGKDEQFF.

The sample holds a few counts of this clonotype. J is TRBJ2-2 and V is TRBV7-7; unclear D gene. V lost 2 bases and J 1 base, leaving 8 bases between the germline ends. CDR3 size: 15 residues. CDR1 is SSHAT and CDR2 is FNYEAQ in the germline V gene (reference sequence). CDR3 region: CASSLIGLNTGELFF. The CDR3, as DNA: TGTGCCAGCAGCTTAATTGGGTTGAACACCGGGGAGCTGTTTTTT.

This clonotype has a handful of counts. The chain recombines TRBV18 with TRBJ2-2, with D hard to call. The germline CDR1 and CDR2 sequences are KGHSH and LQKENI. Trimming removed 3 bases at V and 3 bases at J, with 17 bases between. CDR3 length: 17 amino acids. The CDR3 is CASSPLTRTEYTGELFF. The CDR3 nucleotides are TGTGCCAGCTCACCCCTGACTCGGACCGAGTACACCGGGGAGCTGTTTTTT.

This clonotype has just a few counts. The J gene is TRBJ2-3, the V gene TRBV12-3 or TRBV12-4, with D tentatively TRBD1 or TRBD2 (5 bases each). The length of the CDR3 is 14 residues. V shed 6 bases and J shed 2 bases, with 12 bases lying between them. The CDR3 DNA reads as TGTGCCAGCAGAACCACGGGGCCCACAGATACGCAGTATTTT. Its translation is CASRTTGPTDTQYF.

The V and J genes are TRBV20-1 and TRBJ2-5; 9 bases fit TRBD1. After removal of 5 bases from V and 5 bases from J, the junction contained 9 bases not matched to a gene. Germline V gives CDR1 DFQATT, CDR2 SNEGSKA (reference sequence). This CDR3 has 14 amino acids. The CDR3 DNA reads TGCAGTGCTGCCAACCGCGGACAGGGGGAGACCCAGTACTTC. This codes for CSAANRGQGETQYF.

This clonotype was counted a few times. The CDR3 protein is CASSTRTGYEQYF. The CDR3 DNA reads as TGTGCCAGCAGTACCCGGACAGGGTACGAGCAGTACTTC. The rearrangement links TRBV12-3 or TRBV12-4 to TRBJ2-7; 8 nucleotides agree with TRBD1. The trim removed 5 bases at V and 4 bases at J, leaving 4 bases unmatched. The CDR3 is 13 residues long.

This chain connects TRBV7-8 to TRBJ2-1; the D is unclear. CDR1 SGHVS and CDR2 FQNEAQ come from the germline V gene. The CDR3 spans 14 residues. V was cut by 2 bases and J by 5 bases, with 10 bases left in between. CDR3 sequence: CASSLYPLDNEQFF. In DNA form, the CDR3 reads TGTGCCAGCAGCTTATACCCCCTAGACAATGAGCAGTTCTTC. Using reference TRBV7-8 and TRBJ2-1 for the parts outside the CDR3, the full variable domain is GAGVSQSPRYKVAKRGQDVALRCDPISGHVSLFWYQQALGQGPEFLTYFQNEAQLDKSGLPSDRFFAERPEGSVSTLKIQRTQQEDSAVYLCASSLYPLDNEQFFGPGTRLTVL.

In its sample, this clonotype was seen a few times. V is TRBV18 and J is TRBJ2-1, with 11 bases matching TRBD1. CDR3 length: 16 amino acids. V was clipped by 0 bases and J by 9 bases; unmatched bases: 7. Germline V gene sequence: CDR1 KGHSH, CDR2 LQKENI. DNA of the CDR3: TGTGCCAGCTCACCACCGGGATGGACAGGGGGCAGTGAGCAGTTCTTC. It encodes CASSPPGWTGGSEQFF.

This clonotype was seen only a few times. This chain joins TRBV4-1 and TRBJ1-2; no clear D. This CDR3 region has 14 residues. Per the germline V gene, CDR1 is MGHRA and CDR2 is YSYEKL. V was shortened by 4 bases and J by 7 bases, with 16 bases between the two germline ends. Here the CDR3 DNA reads TGCGCCAGCAGCCTAACCGAGGGTCTCGGTGGCTACACCTTC. Its protein product is CASSLTEGLGGYTF.

This clonotype has only a few counts. The rearrangement joins TRBV4-1 to TRBJ1-4; 7 nucleotides match TRBD1. Germline values: CDR1 MGHRA, CDR2 YSYEKL. This CDR3 region has 14 residues. V lost 0 bases to trimming and J lost 9 bases; unmatched junction nucleotides: 4. CDR3 DNA sequence: TGCGCCAGCAGCCAAGATGGGGACAGCCAAAAACTGTTTTTT. It translates to CASSQDGDSQKLFF.

The chain carries TRBV9 and TRBJ2-1; the D gene is possibly TRBD2 (6 bases). Between the trimmed V and J ends, which lost 4 bases and 2 bases, there was a span of 25 bases. Germline V CDR1 and CDR2: SGDLS, YYNGEE. CDR3 size: 19 residues. The CDR3 spells CASSPPLATARPPYNEQFF. In nucleotides, the CDR3 is TGTGCCAGCAGCCCCCCGCTAGCGACCGCAAGACCCCCCTACAATGAGCAGTTCTTC.